This T cell receptor (beta chain) was sequenced during a study of shared clonotypes between healthy human individuals. Naive CD8 cells lacked CD45RO and underwent positive selection for CCR7, leaving out terminally differentiated effector memory CD45RA+ cells. Some clones are missing from TCRdb's copy, which holds only in-frame ones; the method was immunoSEQ multiplex PCR. Counted here are hundreds of thousands of clones, approximately 95% occurring once; the ten biggest clones make up around 0.12%. Sequencing was done on a sample of naive CD8+ T cells sorted from blood. The TCR sequence derives from a woman aged 25 to 39 in good health.

The CDR3 loop is CASSPGTGGEQYF. CDR3 bases: TGTGCCAGCAGCCCCGGGACAGGAGGCGAGCAGTACTTC. The chain carries TRBV13 and TRBJ2-7; the match to TRBD1 covers 8 bases. V shed 5 bases and J 6 bases; nucleotides not matched to a gene: 6. This CDR3 region has 13 residues. Germline V CDR1 and CDR2: PRHDT, FYEKMQ (reference sequence).